The present entry profiles one T cell receptor (beta chain) with its context. The antigen is undetermined. Sequencing templates came from extracted RNA that was reverse transcribed into cDNA. Measured with immunoSEQ multiplex PCR; TCRdb has only the in-frame clones, and not every one. Found here are some 51,000 clones, about 96% of them singletons; the top ten hold roughly 26%. This specimen belongs to a study of CD8+ T cells in alopecia areata. Study in general: Treated patients swallowed 5 to 10 mg of oral tofacitinib twice daily. Study outcomes and limitations: Higher clonality than in normal scalp was seen in lesional scalp, especially alopecia totalis/universalis.

Germline loops: CDR1 SQVTM, CDR2 ANQGSEA. The CDR3 runs to 12 residues. The germline V and J ends were trimmed by 1 base and 2 bases, with 6 bases remaining between them. V usage is TRBV29-1 and J usage is TRBJ2-7; D remains unclear. The sequence was obtained from a human donor with alopecia areata. The specimen comprised CD8+ T cells sorted from blood, sampled at week 0. CDR3 nucleotides: TGCAGCGTTGAAGCATACCCCTACGAGCAGTACTTC. As protein: CSVEAYPYEQYF.